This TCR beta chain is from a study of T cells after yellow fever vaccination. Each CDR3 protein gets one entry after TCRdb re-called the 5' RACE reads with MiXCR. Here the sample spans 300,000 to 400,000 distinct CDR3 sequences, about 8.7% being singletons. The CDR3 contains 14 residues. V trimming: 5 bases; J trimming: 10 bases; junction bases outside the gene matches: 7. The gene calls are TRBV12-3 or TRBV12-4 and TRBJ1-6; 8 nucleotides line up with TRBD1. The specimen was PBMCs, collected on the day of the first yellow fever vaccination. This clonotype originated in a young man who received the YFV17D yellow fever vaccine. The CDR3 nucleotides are TGTGCCAGCAGTCCGGGGACAGGTCCCTCACCCCTCCACTTT. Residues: CASSPGTGPSPLHF.